Only a few counts were recorded for the clone carrying this T cell receptor (beta chain). The antigen is unknown. This sample is part of a study of CD4 T cells in relation to SARS-CoV-2 and coronaviruses. Study as a whole: The negative reference was HIV-1 Nef peptide pool or peptide-free culture.

The unexposed donors gave CD4+ T cells in 2011-2018, prior to COVID-19. The cells were cultured for roughly 11 days before CD4+ T cells were isolated. Testing used SARS-CoV-2 S/N and four cold-coronavirus spikes on unexposed-donor CD4+ T cells, cells permitting. Fresh IL-2 medium replaced half the medium on days 3 and 7. There are 13 residues in the CDR3. The germline V gene encodes CDR1 GTSNPN and CDR2 SVGIG (reference sequence). Trimming stripped 3 bases from V and 3 bases from J, with 11 bases between. Points from the study as a whole: Pre-pandemic and post-infection samples never came from the same donor.

The assay was immunoSEQ multiplex PCR, and TCRdb's table has in-frame clones only and misses some. This sample has about 15,000 clones, with around 80% found just once. This sequence joins TRBV30 and TRBJ1-2; D unclear. This sequence was found in a human donor in good health. Input material: CD4+ T cells from PBMCs, cultured in vitro. CDR3 DNA: TGTGCCTGGAGCCACTCGAGACACTATGGCTACACCTTC. Amino acids: CAWSHSRHYGYTF.